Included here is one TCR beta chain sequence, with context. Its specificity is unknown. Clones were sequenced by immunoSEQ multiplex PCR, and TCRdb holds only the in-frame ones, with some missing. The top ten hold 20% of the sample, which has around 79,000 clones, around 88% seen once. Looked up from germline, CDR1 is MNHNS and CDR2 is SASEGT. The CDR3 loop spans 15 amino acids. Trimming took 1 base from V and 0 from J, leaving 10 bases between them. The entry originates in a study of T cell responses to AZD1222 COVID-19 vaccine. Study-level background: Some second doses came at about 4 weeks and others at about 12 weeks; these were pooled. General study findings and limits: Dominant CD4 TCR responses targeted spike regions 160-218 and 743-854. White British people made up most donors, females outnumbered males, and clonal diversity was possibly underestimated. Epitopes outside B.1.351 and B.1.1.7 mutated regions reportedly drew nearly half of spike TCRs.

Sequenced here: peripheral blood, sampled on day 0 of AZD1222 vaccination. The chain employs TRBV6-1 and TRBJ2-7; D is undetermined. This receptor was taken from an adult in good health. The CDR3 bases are TGTGCCAGCAGTGAAGACGGCAGACTCTCCTACGAGCAGTACTTC. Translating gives CASSEDGRLSYEQYF.